The following is a TCR beta chain sequence with its context. Its antigen remains unidentified. Nothing much larger sits one base from this clone, and base qualities are not available. These data come from a study of cytomegalovirus exposure and HLA in healthy donors listed by TCRdb under 2017. Regarding the study in general: In an earlier analysis of 587 of the donors, around 300 Gb of sequence data and 90 million to 120 million unique TCR beta sequences from about 179 million T cells were reported. An early release that covered about 600 HLA-typed donors contained about 300 gigabases of sequencing data and some 87 million unique TCR sequences. Of the roughly 410 genotyped donors, 65% to 90% were placed in the genetic ancestry cluster associated with self-reported Caucasian donors. The study aimed to test whether signatures of past pathogen exposure could be identified by cataloging public T cell receptors. The T cell repertoires of about 700 subjects were profiled by immunosequencing and related to cytomegalovirus serostatus. Along with the 666-subject first cohort, a separate validation cohort of 120 different subjects was used. The study combined high-throughput TCR immunosequencing, statistical association of individual TCRs with disease status, and machine learning to predict cytomegalovirus infection status. To study patterns of TCR occurrence, a later analysis re-analyzed previously published TCR beta repertoires from 700 or so donors and added high-resolution HLA genotyping. The later analysis used no new phenotypic data to find candidate immune exposures, relying instead on TCR beta sequences and their occurrence across donors. To decide whether each TCR beta V gene segment behaved as functional or pseudogenic, an earlier analysis of over 500 of the donors relied on high-throughput TCR beta sequencing. Alongside the repertoire data, information on donor age, sex, ethnicity and CMV serostatus was compiled. Genome-wide SNP genotypes for about three fifths of the roughly 670 donors were used in a later genetic analysis, which treated that subset as a discovery cohort. Every discovery cohort repertoire had been produced on one sequencing platform. HLA typing covered class I and class II loci at four-digit resolution. Typing coverage differed by locus: A, B, C, DRB1 and DQB1 were typed in roughly 620-640 donors, DQA1 in 500 to 550, DPA1 in 600 to 610, and DPB1 in around 490. Roughly five DR-DQ haplotypes were handled as single units for association and clustering, since linkage in the cohort was strong. Across approximately 400 genotyped donors of the cohort, an average of roughly 250,000 unique TCR beta nucleotide sequences per donor were sequenced, and 15% to 20% of those sequences were non-productive.

Summary of the overall study and its limitations: Because some donors lacked HLA typing at each locus, the association tests relied only on the typed subset. In a later genetic analysis, fewer N-insertions in productive TCRs were reported among donors in an Asian-associated ancestry cluster than the 666-donor mean. In the study, 150 to 200 TCR beta chains were listed as associated with cytomegalovirus. Sequencing depth was assumed to be roughly uniform across donors in the presence/absence analyses, though that assumption may not hold. According to a later analysis, most CMV-associated TCR beta chains appeared to be HLA-restricted, and the HLA associations seemed to be driven largely by CMV exposure. A later analysis found that TCR association rates varied across HLA loci, with DRB1 alleles showing the most associated TCRs and HLA-C alleles the fewest. Correlated functional status among segregating V segments might be attributable to linkage disequilibrium, but an unknown experimental factor could not be ruled out. An association between a missense DCLRE1C variant and V-gene and J-gene trimming of TCR beta chains was found in a later genetic analysis and replicated in an independent cohort. Immune exposure information for the cohort was limited to CMV serostatus. A later analysis found that HLA-associated TCR beta chains were more clonally expanded and had lower generation probabilities than equally common non-associated chains. The authors suggested that the approach could potentially be extended to other disease states and immunological phenotypes. Only TCR beta chains were sequenced in this cohort, and the absence of alpha or paired-chain data limited detectable features. A few of the identified cytomegalovirus-associated TCR beta chains were confirmed in vitro to be specific for cytomegalovirus antigens. Because counts were too low, some 17 rarely observed V segments, including chromosome 9 orphons, were left out of the earlier analysis of about 500 of the donors. The sequencing pipeline was judged likely to have produced a cluster of highly shared sequence variants as a technical artifact. The classifier was reported to diagnose cytomegalovirus status with high specificity and sensitivity in both the original and validation cohorts. Most TCR sequences were seen in very few donors, while some public TCRs were found in many individuals. Strong co-occurrence of HLA alleles, especially DR and DQ, made assigning TCR associations to individual alleles difficult. In an earlier analysis of over 550 of the donors, most TCR beta V segments were observed in productive rearrangements about 87% or about 30% of the time, broadly matching IMGT annotations. Specific HLA alleles were associated with 18,000 or so TCR beta sequences at a false discovery rate of 0.05 in a later analysis. A further reported finding was that TCR beta sequences accurately predicted the HLA-A and HLA-B alleles for most subjects in the first cohort. In a later analysis, several top co-occurrence clusters were reported to appear linked to parvovirus B19, influenza, CMV and Epstein-Barr virus.

The cohort comprised some 700 healthy bone marrow donors. Cohort members were all nominally healthy when sampled, although unrecorded immune exposures were likely present. The donor was CMV seropositive and was included in the group of about 290 seropositive cohort members. Each donor provided a peripheral blood sample, and peripheral blood mononuclear cells were used for TCR beta sequencing. The Qiagen DNeasy Blood Extraction Kit was used to extract genomic DNA from the blood cell samples. The library came from the immunoSEQ multiplex PCR assay. For the multiplex PCR, a mixture combining 60 forward primers for TCR Vbeta segments and 13 reverse primers for TCR Jbeta segments was used. The CDR3 region of rearranged TCR beta genes was amplified from genomic DNA by a multiplex PCR assay. The Illumina HiSeq System was used to sequence the amplified TCR beta libraries as 87-base-pair reads. The source study handled its data this way. A later analysis counted some 74 million unique TCR beta chains across the approximately 700 repertoires, and 10 million to 11 million of these chains were shared by at least two donors. Raw reads were error-corrected and collapsed into unique sequences by a nearest-neighbor algorithm in which closely related sequences were merged to remove PCR and sequencing errors. Alignment of CDR3 sequences to IMGT reference sequences was used to assign V, D and J gene segments. For a sequence to be retained, a match of at least six nucleotides to both a V gene segment and a J gene segment was required. Rearrangements were called productive when the CDR3 lacked stop codons and stayed in frame with V and J; all others were non-productive. Following IMGT convention, CDR3 was defined as the stretch from the second conserved V-encoded cysteine up to the conserved J-encoded phenylalanine. In an earlier analysis of around 540 of the donors, sequences lacking an unambiguous match to a single V gene segment were excluded. In an earlier analysis of approximately 550 of the donors, V segments were called functional above 56.7% productive rearrangements and were called segregating when the between-donor standard deviation exceeded 5%. To diagnose cytomegalovirus status from the catalog of TCR beta chain sequences, a statistical classification framework was built. A later analysis assigned V and J genes by comparing TCR nucleotide sequences with IMGT/GENE-DB human TR gene sequences. The TCRdist pipeline was used in a later analysis to assign CDR3 sequences and most-parsimonious VDJ recombination scenarios. In a later analysis, each TCR beta chain was defined by its CDR3 amino acid sequence together with its V-gene family, and reads without a unique V-gene family were excluded. As a way to deal with suspected cross-contamination and a sequencing artifact, a later analysis dropped 592 nucleotide sequences that were highly shared and had low generation probability. For each public chain, a later analysis derived a clonal expansion index from normalized ranks of inferred template counts within each repertoire. A later analysis computed generation probabilities with a VDJ recombination model fitted to out-of-frame rearrangements, and checked the results against IGoR. Hypergeometric tests were used in a later analysis to score TCR-TCR, TCR-HLA and TCR-CMV co-occurrence, with a repertoire-size bias correction applied to the TCR pairs. To estimate false discovery rates, a later analysis permuted the HLA or CMV assignments 20 times. In a later analysis, co-occurring TCRs were grouped using DBSCAN, and TCRdist sequence similarity was added for clustering within HLA-allele-positive subsets. Repertoires with fewer than 30,000 or more than 120,000 public chains, plus five repertoires with anomalous nucleotide sharing, were excluded from co-occurrence clustering. TCRdb stores this immuneACCESS table with in-frame sequences only. Part of the clones is absent; in the studies checked, under half of the shortfall reflects unresolved V genes, and no reason is known for the rest. V, J and clone size are taken as reported in that table, and D and trimming were inferred from the DNA itself. Counted in this sample were about 130,000 clones; around 10% of them appeared once. Together, the top ten hold 5.5% to 8% of the sample.

Sequenced material: PBMCs. The clonotype originates from a middle-aged woman in good health and CMV-seropositive.

The CDR3 has the sequence CASAGTVSDTQYF. The DNA sequence is TGCGCCAGCGCCGGGACAGTGTCAGATACGCAGTATTTT. The V and J genes are TRBV5-1 and TRBJ2-3, with 7 bases matching TRBD1. Here V drops 7 bases and J drops 4 bases, and the junction holds 6 bases not matched to any gene. The CDR3 numbers 13 residues from cysteine through phenylalanine. Just the 39-base CDR3 DNA is kept, in frame starting at base 1. As encoded in the germline V gene, CDR1 is SGHRS while CDR2 is YFSETQ.